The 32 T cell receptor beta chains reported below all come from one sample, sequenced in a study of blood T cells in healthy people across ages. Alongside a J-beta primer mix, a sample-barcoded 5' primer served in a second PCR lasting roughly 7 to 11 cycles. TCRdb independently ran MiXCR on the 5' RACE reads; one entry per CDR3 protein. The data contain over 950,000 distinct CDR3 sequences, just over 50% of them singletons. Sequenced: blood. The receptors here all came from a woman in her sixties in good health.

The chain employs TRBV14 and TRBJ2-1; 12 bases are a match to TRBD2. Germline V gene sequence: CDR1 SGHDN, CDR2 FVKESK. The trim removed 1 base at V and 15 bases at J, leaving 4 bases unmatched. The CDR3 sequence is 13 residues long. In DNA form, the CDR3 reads TGTGCCAGCAGCCAAGTGACTAGCGGGAGATGGTTCTTC. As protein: CASSQVTSGRWFF.

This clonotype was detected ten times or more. CDR3 nucleotides: TGTGCCACCGCAGCCGGTTCAGGGGGTAATCGCTCCTACAATGAGCAGTTCTTC. Translating gives CATAAGSGGNRSYNEQFF. V and J are TRBV10-3 and TRBJ2-1; TRBD1 aligns across 7 bases. J was trimmed by 0 bases and V by 10 bases; bases with no gene match: 18. The germline V gene encodes CDR1 ENHRY and CDR2 SYGVKD. The CDR3 extends over 18 amino acids.

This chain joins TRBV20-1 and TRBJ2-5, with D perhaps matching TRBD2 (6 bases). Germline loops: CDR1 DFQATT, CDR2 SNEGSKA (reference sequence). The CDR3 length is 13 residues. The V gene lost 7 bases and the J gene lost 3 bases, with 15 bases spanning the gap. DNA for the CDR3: TGCAGTGGCCCGGGGGTAGTGGAAGAGACCCAGTACTTC. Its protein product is CSGPGVVEETQYF.

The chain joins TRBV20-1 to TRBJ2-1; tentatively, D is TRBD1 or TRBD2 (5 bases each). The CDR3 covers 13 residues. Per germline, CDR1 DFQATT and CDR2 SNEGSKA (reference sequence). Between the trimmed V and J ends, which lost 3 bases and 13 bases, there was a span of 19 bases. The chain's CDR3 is CSARWGSRETQFF. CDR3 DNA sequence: TGCAGTGCTAGGTGGGGGAGCAGGGAGACCCAGTTCTTC.

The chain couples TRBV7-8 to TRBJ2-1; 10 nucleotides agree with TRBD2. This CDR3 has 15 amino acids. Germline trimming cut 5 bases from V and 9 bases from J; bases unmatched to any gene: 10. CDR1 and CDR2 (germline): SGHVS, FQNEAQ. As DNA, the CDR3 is TGTGCCAGCAGCCTGACTAGCGGGTATCTGGGTGAGCAGTTCTTC. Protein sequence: CASSLTSGYLGEQFF.

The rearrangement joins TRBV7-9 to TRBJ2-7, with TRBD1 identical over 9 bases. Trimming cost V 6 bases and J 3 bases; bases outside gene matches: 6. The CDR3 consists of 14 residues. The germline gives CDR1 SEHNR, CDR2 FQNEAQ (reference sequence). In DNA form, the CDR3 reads TGTGCCAGCAGATCGGGACAGGGACTCTACGAGCAGTACTTC. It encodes CASRSGQGLYEQYF.

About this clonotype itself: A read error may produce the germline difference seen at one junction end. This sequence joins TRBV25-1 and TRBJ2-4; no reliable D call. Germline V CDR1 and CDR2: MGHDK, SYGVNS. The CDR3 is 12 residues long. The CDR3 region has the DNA TGTACCAGCAGTGAATATGGGTACATTCAGTACTTC. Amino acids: CTSSEYGYIQYF.

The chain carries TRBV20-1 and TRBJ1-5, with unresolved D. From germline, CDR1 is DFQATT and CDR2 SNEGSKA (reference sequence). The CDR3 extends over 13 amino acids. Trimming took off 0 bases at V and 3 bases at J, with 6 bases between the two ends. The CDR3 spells CSAREQINQPQHF. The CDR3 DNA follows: TGCAGTGCTAGAGAACAGATCAATCAGCCCCAGCATTTT.

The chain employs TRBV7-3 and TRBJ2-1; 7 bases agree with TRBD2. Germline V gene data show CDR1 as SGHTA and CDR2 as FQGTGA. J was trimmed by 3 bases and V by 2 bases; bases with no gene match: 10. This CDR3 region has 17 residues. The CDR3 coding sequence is TGTGCCAGCAGCTTAGAGGCGGGAGACGTGGGCTACAATGAGCAGTTCTTC. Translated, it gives CASSLEAGDVGYNEQFF.

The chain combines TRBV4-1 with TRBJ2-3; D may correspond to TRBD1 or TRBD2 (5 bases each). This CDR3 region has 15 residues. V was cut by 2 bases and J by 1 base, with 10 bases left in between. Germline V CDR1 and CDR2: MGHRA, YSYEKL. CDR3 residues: CASSQPQGGTDTQYF. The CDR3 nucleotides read TGCGCCAGCAGCCAACCCCAGGGAGGCACAGATACGCAGTATTTT.

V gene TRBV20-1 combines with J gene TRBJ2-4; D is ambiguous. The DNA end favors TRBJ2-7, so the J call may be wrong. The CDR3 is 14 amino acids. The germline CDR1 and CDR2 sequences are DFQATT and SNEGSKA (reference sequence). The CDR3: CSAARARAPYEQYF. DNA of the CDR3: TGCAGTGCGGCTCGGGCTAGGGCCCCCTACGAGCAGTACTTC.

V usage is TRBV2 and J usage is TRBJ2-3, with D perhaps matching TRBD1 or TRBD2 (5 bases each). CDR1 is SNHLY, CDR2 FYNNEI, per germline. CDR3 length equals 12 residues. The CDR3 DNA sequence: TGTGCTAGGGCCGGGACCACAGATACGCAGTATTTT. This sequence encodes CARAGTTDTQYF.

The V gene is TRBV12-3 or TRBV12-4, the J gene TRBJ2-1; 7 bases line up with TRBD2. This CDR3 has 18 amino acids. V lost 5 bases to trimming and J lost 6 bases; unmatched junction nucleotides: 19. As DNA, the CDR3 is TGTGCCAGCAGTGTTGATAGCAGGTCGGTCGGGGGGAGCAATGAGCAGTTCTTC. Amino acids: CASSVDSRSVGGSNEQFF.

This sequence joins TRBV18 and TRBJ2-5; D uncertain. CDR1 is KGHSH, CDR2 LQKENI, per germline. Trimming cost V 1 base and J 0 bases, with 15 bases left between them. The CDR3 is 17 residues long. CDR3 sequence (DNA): TGTGCCAGCTCACCACTACCCGTCGTGGGGTACCAAGAGACCCAGTACTTC. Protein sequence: CASSPLPVVGYQETQYF.

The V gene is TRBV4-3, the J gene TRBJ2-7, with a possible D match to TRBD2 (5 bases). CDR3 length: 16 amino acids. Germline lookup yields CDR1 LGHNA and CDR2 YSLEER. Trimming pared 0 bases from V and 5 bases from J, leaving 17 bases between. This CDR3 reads CASSQDDGNSLDEQYF. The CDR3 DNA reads TGCGCCAGCAGCCAAGATGACGGGAACAGCCTCGACGAGCAGTACTTC.

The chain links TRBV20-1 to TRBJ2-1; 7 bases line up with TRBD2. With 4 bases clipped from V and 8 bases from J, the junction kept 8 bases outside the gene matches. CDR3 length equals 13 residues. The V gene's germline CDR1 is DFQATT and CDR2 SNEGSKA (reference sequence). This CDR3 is CSANPLADHEQFF. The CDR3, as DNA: TGCAGTGCTAACCCTCTAGCGGACCATGAGCAGTTCTTC.

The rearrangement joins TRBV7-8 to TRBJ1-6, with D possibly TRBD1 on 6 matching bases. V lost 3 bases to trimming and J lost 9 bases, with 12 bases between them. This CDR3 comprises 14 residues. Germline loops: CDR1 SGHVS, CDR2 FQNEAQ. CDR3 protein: CASSFRTEGSPLHF. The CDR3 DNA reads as TGTGCCAGCAGCTTCAGGACAGAAGGTTCACCCCTCCACTTT.

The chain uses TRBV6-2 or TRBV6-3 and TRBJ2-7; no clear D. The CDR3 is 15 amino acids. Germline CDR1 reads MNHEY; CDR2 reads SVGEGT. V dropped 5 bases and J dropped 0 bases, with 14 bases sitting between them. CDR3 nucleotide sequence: TGTGCCAGCAGTCCCCATAGGTCTACCTCCTACGAGCAGTACTTC. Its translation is CASSPHRSTSYEQYF.

The CDR3 region has the DNA TGTGCCAGCAGACGGGCGACGGGCAGGAACACCGGGGAGCTGTTTTTT. Translated: CASRRATGRNTGELFF. J is TRBJ2-2 and V is TRBV28, with D unclear. The V and J ends lost 6 bases and 1 base respectively, with 15 bases between them. This CDR3 spans 16 amino acids. Looked up from germline, CDR1 is MDHEN and CDR2 is SYDVKM.

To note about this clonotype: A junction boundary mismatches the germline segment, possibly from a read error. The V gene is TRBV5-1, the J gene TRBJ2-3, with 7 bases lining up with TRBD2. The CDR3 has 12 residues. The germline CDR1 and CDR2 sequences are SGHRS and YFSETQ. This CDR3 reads CATREGQDTRYF. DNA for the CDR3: TGCGCCACTAGGGAGGGCCAAGATACGCGGTATTTT.

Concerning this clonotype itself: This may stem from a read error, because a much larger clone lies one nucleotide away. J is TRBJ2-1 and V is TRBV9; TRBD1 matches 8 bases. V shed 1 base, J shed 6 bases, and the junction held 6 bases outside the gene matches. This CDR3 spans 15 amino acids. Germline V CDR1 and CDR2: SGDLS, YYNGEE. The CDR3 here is CASSVQGARCNEQFF. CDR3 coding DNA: TGTGCCAGCAGCGTACAGGGGGCGAGGTGCAATGAGCAGTTCTTC.

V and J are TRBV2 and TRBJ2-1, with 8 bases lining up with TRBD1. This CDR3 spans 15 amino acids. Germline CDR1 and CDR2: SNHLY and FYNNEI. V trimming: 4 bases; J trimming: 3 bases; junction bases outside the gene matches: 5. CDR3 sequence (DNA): TGTGCCAGCAGTGCTGACAGGGGATACTACAATGAGCAGTTCTTC. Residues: CASSADRGYYNEQFF.

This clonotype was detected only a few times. DNA for the CDR3: TGCAGTGCTAGCACGACAGGGGGCGCAGAGACCCAGTACTTC. Its translation: CSASTTGGAETQYF. The genes are TRBV20-1 and TRBJ2-5; TRBD1 matches at 10 bases. Unmatched junction bases numbered 5, after V lost 3 bases and J lost 4 bases. The V gene's germline CDR1 is DFQATT and CDR2 SNEGSKA (reference sequence). The length of the CDR3 is 14 residues.

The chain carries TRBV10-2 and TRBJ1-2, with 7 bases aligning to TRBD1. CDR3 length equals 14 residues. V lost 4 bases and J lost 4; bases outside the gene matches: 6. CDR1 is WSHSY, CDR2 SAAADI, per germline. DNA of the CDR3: TGCGCCAGCAGTGGTCAGGGGGTAGCCTATGGCTACACCTTC. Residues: CASSGQGVAYGYTF.

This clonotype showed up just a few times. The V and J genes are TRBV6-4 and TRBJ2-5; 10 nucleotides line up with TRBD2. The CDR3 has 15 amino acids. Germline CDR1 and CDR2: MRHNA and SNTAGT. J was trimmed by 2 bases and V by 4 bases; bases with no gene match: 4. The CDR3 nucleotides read TGTGCCAGCAGTGCTCTAGCGGGAGCGCAAGAGACCCAGTACTTC. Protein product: CASSALAGAQETQYF.

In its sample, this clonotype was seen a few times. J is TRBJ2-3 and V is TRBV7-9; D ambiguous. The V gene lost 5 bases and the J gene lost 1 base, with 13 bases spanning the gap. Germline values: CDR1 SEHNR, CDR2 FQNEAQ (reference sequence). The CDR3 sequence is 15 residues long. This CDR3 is CASSRRLGGTDTQYF. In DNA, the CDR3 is TGTGCCAGCAGCCGCCGGCTAGGAGGCACAGATACGCAGTATTTT.

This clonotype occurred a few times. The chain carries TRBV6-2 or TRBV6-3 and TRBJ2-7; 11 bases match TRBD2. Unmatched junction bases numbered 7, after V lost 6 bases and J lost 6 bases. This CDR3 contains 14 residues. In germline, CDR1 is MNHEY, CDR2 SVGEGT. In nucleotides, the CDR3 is TGTGCCAGCAGCCCAACCGGGACTAGCGGCGAGCAGTACTTC. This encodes CASSPTGTSGEQYF.

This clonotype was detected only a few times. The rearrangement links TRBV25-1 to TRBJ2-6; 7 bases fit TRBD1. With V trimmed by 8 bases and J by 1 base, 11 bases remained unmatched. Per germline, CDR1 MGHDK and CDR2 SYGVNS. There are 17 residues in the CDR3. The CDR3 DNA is TGTGCCAGCGGGATGGACAGGCGAGATTCTGGGGCCAACGTCCTGACTTTC. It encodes CASGMDRRDSGANVLTF. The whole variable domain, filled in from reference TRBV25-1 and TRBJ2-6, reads EADIYQTPRYLVIGTGKKITLECSQTMGHDKMYWYQQDPGMELHLIHYSYGVNSTEKGDLSSESTVSRIRTEHFPLTLESARPSHTSQYLCASGMDRRDSGANVLTFGAGSRLTVL.

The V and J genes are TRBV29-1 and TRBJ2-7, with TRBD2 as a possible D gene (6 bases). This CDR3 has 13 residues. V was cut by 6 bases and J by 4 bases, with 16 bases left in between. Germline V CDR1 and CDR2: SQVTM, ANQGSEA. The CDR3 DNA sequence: TGCAGCGTGCAACCGGGACTTGCTTACGAGCAGTACTTC. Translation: CSVQPGLAYEQYF.

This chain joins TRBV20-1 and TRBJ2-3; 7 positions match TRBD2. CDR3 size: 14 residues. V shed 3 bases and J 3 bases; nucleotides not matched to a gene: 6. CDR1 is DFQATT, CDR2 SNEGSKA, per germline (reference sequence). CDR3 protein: CSARVGTKTDTQYF. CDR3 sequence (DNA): TGCAGTGCTAGGGTCGGGACTAAAACAGATACGCAGTATTTT.

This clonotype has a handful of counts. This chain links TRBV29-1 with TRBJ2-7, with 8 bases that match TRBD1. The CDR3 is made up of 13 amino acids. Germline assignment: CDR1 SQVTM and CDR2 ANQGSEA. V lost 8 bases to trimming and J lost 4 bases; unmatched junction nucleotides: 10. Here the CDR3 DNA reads TGCAGCTTCCGGACAGGGAAGGAATACGAGCAGTACTTC. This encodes CSFRTGKEYEQYF.

Here the CDR3 reads CSVVANIQYF. The CDR3 bases are TGCAGCGTTGTAGCGAACATTCAGTACTTC. The V and J genes are TRBV29-1 and TRBJ2-4, with D perhaps TRBD2 (5 bases). The CDR3 runs 10 residues. Germline V gives CDR1 SQVTM, CDR2 ANQGSEA. The ends were cut back, 4 bases at V and 7 bases at J, with 5 bases in the middle.